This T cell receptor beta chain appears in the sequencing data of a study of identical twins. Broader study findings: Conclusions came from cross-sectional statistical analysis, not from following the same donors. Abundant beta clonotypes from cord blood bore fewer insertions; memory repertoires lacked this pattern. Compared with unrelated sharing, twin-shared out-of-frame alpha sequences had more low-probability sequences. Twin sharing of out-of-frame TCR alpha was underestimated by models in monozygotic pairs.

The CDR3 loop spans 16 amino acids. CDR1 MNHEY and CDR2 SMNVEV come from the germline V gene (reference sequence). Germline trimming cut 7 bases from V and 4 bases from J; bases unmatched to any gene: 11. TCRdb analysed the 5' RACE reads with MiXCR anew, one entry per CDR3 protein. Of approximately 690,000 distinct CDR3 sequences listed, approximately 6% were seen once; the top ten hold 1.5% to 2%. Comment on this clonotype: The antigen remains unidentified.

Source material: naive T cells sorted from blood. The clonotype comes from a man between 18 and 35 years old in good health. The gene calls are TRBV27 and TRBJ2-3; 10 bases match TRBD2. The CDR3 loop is CASIPLSGRAPDTQYF. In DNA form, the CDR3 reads TGTGCCAGCATACCACTCAGCGGGAGGGCCCCAGATACGCAGTATTTT.